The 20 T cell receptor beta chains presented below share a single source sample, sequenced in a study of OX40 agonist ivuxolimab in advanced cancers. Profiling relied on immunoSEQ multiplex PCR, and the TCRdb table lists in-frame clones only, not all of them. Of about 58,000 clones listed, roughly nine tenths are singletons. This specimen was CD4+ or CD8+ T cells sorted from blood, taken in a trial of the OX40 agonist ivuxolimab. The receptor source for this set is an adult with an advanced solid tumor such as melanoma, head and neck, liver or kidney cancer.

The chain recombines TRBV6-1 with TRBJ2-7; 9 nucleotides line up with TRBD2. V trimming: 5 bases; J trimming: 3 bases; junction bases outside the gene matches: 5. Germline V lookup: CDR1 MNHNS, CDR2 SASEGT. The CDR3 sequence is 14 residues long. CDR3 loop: CASSLAGVNYEQYV. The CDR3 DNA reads TGTGCCAGCAGTTTAGCGGGAGTTAACTACGAGCAGTACGTC.

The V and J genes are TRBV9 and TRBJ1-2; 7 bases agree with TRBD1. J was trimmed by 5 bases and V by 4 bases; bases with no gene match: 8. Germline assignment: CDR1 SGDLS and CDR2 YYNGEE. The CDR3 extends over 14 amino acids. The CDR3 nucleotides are TGTGCCAGCAGCCCTTCGGACAGGAGATATGGCTACACCTTC. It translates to CASSPSDRRYGYTF.

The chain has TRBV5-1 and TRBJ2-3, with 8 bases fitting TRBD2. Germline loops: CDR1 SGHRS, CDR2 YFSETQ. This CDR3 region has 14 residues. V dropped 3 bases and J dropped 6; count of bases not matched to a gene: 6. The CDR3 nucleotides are TGCGCCAGCAGCTCAGCGGGAGACCTGGATACGCAGTATTTT. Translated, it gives CASSSAGDLDTQYF.

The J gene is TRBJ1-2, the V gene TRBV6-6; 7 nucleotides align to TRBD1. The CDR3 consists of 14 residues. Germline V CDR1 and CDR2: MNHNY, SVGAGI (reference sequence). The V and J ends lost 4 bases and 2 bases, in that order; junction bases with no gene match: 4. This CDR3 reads CASSSQGYNYGYTF. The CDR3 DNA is TGTGCCAGCAGTTCACAGGGGTACAACTATGGCTACACCTTC.

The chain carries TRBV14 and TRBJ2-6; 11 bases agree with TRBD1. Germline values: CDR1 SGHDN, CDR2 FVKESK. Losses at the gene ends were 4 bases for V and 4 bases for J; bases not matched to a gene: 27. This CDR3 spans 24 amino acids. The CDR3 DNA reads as TGTGCCAGCAGCCGAGAGGTCCCCTGGTTGAGGACAGGGGGCAGCTTCGCCGGGGCCAACGTCCTGACTTTC. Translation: CASSREVPWLRTGGSFAGANVLTF. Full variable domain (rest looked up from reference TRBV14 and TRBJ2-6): EAGVTQFPSHSVIEKGQTVTLRCDPISGHDNLYWYRRVMGKEIKFLLHFVKESKQDESGMPNNRFLAERTGGTYSTLKVQPAELEDSGVYFCASSREVPWLRTGGSFAGANVLTFGAGSRLTVL.

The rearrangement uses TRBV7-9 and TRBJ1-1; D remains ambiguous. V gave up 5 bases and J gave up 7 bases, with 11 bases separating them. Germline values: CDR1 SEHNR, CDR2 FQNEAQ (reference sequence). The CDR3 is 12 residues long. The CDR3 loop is CASSTGGLEAFF. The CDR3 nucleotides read TGTGCCAGCAGCACGGGAGGCCTTGAAGCTTTCTTT. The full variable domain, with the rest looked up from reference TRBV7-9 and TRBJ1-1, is DTGVSQNPRHKITKRGQNVTFRCDPISEHNRLYWYRQTLGQGPEFLTYFQNEAQLEKSRLLSDRFSAERPKGSFSTLEIQRTEQGDSAMYLCASSTGGLEAFFGQGTRLTVV.

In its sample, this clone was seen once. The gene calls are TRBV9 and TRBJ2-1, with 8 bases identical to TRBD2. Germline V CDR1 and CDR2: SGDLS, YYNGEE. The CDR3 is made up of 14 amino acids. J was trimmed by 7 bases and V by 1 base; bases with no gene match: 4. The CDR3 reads CASSVIGRGNEQFF. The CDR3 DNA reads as TGTGCCAGCAGCGTAATCGGGAGGGGGAATGAGCAGTTCTTC.

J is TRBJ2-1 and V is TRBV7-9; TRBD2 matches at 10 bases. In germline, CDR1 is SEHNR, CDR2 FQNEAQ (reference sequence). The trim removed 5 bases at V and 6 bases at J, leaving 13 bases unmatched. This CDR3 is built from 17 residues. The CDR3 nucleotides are TGTGCCAGCAGCCTTGGGCGAGGGACTAGCGCCTCCAATGAGCAGTTCTTC. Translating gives CASSLGRGTSASNEQFF. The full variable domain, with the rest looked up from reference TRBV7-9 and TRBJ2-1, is DTGVSQNPRHKITKRGQNVTFRCDPISEHNRLYWYRQTLGQGPEFLTYFQNEAQLEKSRLLSDRFSAERPKGSFSTLEIQRTEQGDSAMYLCASSLGRGTSASNEQFFGPGTRLTVL.

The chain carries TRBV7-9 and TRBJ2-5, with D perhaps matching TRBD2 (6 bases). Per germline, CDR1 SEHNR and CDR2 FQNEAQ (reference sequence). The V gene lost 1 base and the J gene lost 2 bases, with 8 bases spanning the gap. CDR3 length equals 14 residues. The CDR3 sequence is CASSLVREQETQYF. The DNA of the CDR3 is TGTGCCAGCAGCTTAGTACGGGAGCAAGAGACCCAGTACTTC.

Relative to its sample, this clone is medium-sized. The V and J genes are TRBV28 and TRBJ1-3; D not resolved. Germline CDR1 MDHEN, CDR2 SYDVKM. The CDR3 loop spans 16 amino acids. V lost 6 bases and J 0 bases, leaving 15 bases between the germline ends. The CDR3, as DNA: TGTGCCAGCAGCCCTCTGATCCAGTACTCTGGAAACACCATATATTTT. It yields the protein CASSPLIQYSGNTIYF.

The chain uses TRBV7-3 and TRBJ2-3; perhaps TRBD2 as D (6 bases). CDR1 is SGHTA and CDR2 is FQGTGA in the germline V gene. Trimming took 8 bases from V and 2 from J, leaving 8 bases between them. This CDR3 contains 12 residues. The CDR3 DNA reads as TGTGCCAGCGGAGGGACCACAGATACGCAGTATTTT. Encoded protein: CASGGTTDTQYF. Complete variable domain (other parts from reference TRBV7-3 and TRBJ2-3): GAGVSQTPSNKVTEKGKYVELRCDPISGHTALYWYRQSLGQGPEFLIYFQGTGAADDSGLPNDRFFAVRPEGSVSTLKIQRTERGDSAVYLCASGGTTDTQYFGPGTRLTVL.

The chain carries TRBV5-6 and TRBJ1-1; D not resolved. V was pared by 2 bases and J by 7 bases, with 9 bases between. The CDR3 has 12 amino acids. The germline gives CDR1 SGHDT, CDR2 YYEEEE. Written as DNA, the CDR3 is TGTGCCAGCAGCTTTAAAGGGTTTGAAGCTTTCTTT. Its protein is CASSFKGFEAFF.

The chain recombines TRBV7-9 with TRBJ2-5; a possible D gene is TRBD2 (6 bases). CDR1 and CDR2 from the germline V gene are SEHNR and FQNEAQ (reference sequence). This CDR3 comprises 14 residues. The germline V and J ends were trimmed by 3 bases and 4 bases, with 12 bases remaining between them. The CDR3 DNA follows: TGTGCCAGCAGCTTGACCCCCGGGGGAGAGACCCAGTACTTC. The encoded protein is CASSLTPGGETQYF.

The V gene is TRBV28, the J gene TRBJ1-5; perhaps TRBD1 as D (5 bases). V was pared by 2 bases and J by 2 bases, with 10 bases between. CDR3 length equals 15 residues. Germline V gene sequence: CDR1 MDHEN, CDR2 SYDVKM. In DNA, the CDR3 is TGTGCCAGCAGTTTAACCCCGGGGGGCAATCAGCCCCAGCATTTT. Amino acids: CASSLTPGGNQPQHF.

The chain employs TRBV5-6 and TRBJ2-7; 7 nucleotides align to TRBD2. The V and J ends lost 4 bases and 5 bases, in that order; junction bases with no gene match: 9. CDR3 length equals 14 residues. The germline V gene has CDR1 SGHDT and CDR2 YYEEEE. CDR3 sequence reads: CASSRVGGSHEQYF. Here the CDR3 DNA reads TGTGCCAGCAGCCGGGTGGGGGGGTCCCACGAGCAGTACTTC.

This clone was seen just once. CDR3 in amino acids: CASRGGNTEAFF. CDR3 nucleotides: TGTGCCAGCAGGGGGGGGAACACTGAAGCTTTCTTT. V usage is TRBV2 and J usage is TRBJ1-1; a possible D gene is TRBD1 (5 bases). Trimming took off 6 bases at V and 1 base at J, with 6 bases between the two ends. The germline V gene has CDR1 SNHLY and CDR2 FYNNEI. The CDR3 consists of 12 residues. Complete variable domain (other parts from reference TRBV2 and TRBJ1-1): EPEVTQTPSHQVTQMGQEVILRCVPISNHLYFYWYRQILGQKVEFLVSFYNNEISEKSEIFDDQFSVERPDGSNFTLKIRSTKLEDSAMYFCASRGGNTEAFFGQGTRLTVV.

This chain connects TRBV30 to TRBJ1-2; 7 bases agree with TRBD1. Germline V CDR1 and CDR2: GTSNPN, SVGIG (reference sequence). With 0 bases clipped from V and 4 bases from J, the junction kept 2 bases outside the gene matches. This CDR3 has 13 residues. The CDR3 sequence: CAWSVGQIYGYTF. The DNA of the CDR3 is TGTGCCTGGAGTGTGGGACAGATCTATGGCTACACCTTC.

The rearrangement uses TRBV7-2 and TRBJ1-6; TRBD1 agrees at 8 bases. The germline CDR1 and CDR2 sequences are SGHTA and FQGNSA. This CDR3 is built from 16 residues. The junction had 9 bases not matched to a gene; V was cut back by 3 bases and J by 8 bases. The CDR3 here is CASSFGPGQEDSPLHF. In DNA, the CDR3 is TGTGCCAGCAGCTTTGGGCCGGGACAGGAAGATTCACCCCTCCACTTT.

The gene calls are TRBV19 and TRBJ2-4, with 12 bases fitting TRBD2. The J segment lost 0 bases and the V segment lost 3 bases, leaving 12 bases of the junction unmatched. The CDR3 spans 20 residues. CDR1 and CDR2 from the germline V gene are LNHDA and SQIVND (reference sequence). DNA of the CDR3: TGTGCCAGTAGTATCCCTTCTAGCGGGAGGGCGCAGGGAGCCAAAAACATTCAGTACTTC. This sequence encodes CASSIPSSGRAQGAKNIQYF.

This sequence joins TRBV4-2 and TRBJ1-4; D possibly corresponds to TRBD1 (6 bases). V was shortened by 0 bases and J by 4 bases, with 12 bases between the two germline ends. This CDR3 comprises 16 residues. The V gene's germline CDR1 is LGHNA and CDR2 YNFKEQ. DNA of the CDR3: TGTGCCAGCAGCCAAGAGGAGAGAGGGGGTAATGAAAAACTGTTTTTT. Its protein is CASSQEERGGNEKLFF.